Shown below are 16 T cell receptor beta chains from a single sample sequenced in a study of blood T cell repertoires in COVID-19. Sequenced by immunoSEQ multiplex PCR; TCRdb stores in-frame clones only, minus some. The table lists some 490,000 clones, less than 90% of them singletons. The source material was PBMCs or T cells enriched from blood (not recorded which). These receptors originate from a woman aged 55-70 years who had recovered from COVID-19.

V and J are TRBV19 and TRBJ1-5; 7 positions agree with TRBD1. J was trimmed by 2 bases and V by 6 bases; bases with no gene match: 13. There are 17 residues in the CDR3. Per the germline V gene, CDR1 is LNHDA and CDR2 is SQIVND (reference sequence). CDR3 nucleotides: TGTGCCAGTAGAGTATATCCAACCAGGGGGGGCAATCAGCCCCAGCATTTT. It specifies CASRVYPTRGGNQPQHF.

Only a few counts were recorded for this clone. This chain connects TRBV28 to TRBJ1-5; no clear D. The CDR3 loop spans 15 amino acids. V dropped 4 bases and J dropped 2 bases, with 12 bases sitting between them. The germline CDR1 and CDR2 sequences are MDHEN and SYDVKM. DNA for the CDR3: TGTGCCAGCAGTTCGCCAGCCGCGGGCAATCAGCCCCAGCATTTT. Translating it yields CASSSPAAGNQPQHF.

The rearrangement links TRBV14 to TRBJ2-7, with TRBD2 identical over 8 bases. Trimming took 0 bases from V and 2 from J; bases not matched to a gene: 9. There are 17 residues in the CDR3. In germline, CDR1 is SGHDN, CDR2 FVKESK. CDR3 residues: CASSQDPGRGPPYEQYF. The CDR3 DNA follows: TGTGCCAGCAGCCAAGATCCCGGGAGGGGACCCCCCTACGAGCAGTACTTC.

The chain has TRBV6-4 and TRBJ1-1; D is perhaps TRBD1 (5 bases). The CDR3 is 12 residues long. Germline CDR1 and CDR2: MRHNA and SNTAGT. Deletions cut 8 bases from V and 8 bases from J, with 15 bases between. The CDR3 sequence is CASGNPGREAFF. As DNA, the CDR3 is TGTGCCAGCGGGAACCCAGGGAGGGAAGCTTTCTTT.

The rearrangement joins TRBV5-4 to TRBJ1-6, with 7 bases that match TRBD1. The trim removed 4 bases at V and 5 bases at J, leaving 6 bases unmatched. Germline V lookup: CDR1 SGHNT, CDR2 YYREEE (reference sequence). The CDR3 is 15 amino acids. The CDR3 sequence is CASSPDRSNNSPLHF. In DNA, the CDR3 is TGTGCCAGCAGCCCGGACAGGTCCAATAATTCACCCCTCCACTTT.

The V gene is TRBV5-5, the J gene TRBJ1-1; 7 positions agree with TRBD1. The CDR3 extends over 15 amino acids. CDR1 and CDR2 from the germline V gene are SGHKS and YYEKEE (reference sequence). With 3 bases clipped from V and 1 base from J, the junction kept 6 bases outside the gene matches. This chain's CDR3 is CASSSQGQPNTEAFF. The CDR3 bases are TGTGCCAGCAGCTCCCAGGGACAGCCGAACACTGAAGCTTTCTTT.

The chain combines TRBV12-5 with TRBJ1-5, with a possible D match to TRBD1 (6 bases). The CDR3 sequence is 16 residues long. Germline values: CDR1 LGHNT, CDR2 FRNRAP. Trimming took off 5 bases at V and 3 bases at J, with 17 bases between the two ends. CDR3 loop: CASGPTSGAPNQPQHF. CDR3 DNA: TGTGCTAGTGGTCCCACATCAGGGGCTCCCAATCAGCCCCAGCATTTT.

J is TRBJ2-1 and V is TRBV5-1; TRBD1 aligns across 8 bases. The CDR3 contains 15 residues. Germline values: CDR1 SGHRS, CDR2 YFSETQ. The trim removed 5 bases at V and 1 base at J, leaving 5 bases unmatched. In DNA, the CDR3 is TGCGCCAGCAGATCACAGGGGGTTTCCTACAATGAGCAGTTCTTC. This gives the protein CASRSQGVSYNEQFF.

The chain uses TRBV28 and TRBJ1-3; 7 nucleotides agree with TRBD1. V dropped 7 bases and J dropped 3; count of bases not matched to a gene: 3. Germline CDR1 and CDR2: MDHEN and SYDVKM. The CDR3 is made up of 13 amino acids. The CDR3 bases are TGTGCCAGCATCCCAGGGGGTGGAAACACCATATATTTT. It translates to CASIPGGGNTIYF.

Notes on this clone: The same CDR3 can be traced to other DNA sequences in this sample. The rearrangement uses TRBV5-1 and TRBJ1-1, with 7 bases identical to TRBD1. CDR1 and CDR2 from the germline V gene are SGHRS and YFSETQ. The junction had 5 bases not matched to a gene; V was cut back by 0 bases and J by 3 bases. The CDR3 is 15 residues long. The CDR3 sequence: CASSLVAGGYTEAFF. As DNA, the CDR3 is TGCGCCAGCAGCTTGGTGGCAGGGGGATACACTGAAGCTTTCTTT.

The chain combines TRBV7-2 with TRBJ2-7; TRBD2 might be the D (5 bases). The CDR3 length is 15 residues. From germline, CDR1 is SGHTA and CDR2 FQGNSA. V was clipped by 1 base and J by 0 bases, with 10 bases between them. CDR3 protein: CASSLGRPDSYEQYV. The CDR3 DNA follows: TGTGCCAGCAGCTTAGGGAGGCCTGACTCCTACGAGCAGTACGTC.

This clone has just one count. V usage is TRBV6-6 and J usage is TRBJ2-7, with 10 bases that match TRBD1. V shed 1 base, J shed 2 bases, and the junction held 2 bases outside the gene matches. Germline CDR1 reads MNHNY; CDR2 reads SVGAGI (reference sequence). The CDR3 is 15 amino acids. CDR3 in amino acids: CASSYYGTGAYEQYV. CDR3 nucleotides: TGTGCCAGCAGTTACTATGGGACAGGGGCCTACGAGCAGTACGTC.

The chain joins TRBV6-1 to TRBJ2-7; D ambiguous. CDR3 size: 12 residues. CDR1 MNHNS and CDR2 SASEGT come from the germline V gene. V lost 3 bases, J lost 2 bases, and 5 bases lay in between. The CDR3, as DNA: TGTGCCAGCAGTGAGAGAACCTACGAGCAGTACGTC. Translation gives CASSERTYEQYV.

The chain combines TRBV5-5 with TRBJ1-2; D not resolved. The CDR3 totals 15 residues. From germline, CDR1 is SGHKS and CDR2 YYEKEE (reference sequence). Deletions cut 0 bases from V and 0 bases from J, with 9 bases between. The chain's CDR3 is CASSLGQASNYGYTF. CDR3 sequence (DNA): TGTGCCAGCAGCTTGGGGCAGGCTTCTAACTATGGCTACACCTTC.

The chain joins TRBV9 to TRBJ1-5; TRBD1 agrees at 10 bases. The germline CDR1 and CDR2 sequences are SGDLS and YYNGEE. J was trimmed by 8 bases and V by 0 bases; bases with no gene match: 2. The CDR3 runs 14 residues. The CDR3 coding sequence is TGTGCCAGCAGCGTAGGACAGGGGGCTGAGCCCCAGCATTTT. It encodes CASSVGQGAEPQHF.

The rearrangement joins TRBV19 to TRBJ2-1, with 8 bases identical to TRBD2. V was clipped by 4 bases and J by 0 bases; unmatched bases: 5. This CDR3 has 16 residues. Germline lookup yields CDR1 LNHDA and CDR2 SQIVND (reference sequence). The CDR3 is CASSTTGTSSYNEQFF. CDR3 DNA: TGTGCCAGTAGTACGACCGGGACTAGCTCCTACAATGAGCAGTTCTTC.